This TCR beta chain comes out of a study of human T cells and chemical hapten exposure. TCRdb re-analysed the RACE reads in MiXCR, keeping a single row per CDR3 protein. The table records about 74,000 distinct CDR3 sequences, 12% to 15% of them present only once. Comments on this clonotype: What it recognizes is unknown.

This CDR3 contains 14 residues. V lost 0 bases and J 3 bases, leaving 7 bases between the germline ends. In germline, CDR1 is MNHNY, CDR2 SVGAGI (reference sequence). Time point noted: pre-sensitization, week 0. The treatment was: therapeutic diphenylcyclopropenone sensitization with weekly scalp DPC. Unfractionated whole blood was the source from which total RNA was extracted. Study conclusions and caveats: Having alopecia, the donors may differ immunologically from healthy people.

The rearrangement links TRBV6-6 to TRBJ2-3; no firm D call. The clonotype comes from a woman in her forties or fifties with alopecia areata. Some clones in this sample may be carry-over from other donors' samples. The sample consisted of whole blood, taken in connection with sensitization to the hapten diphenylcyclopropenone (DPC). The CDR3 here is CASSYSAVTDTQYF. The CDR3 DNA reads as TGTGCCAGCAGTTACTCGGCAGTAACAGATACGCAGTATTTT.